This entry lists 18 T cell receptor beta chains sequenced from one sample in a study of blood T cell repertoires in COVID-19 (dated by TCRdb to the early 2020s). Libraries were made using the immunoSEQ multiplex PCR assay. The table was pulled from immuneACCESS by TCRdb, which kept in-frame rearrangements only. Such tables lose some clones; where checked, under half of the loss comes from unresolved V genes, and the rest has no known cause. Counted in this sample were about 59,000 clones; about 80% of them appeared once. Of the sample, approximately 3.4% is held by the ten largest clones. What was sequenced was peripheral blood. The source of these receptors is a man between 60 and 75 years old with acute or convalescent COVID-19.

V and J are TRBV7-2 and TRBJ2-7; 11 bases agree with TRBD2. J was trimmed by 9 bases and V by 5 bases; bases with no gene match: 9. The V gene's germline CDR1 is SGHTA and CDR2 FQGNSA. There are 14 residues in the CDR3. CDR3 DNA sequence: TGTGCCAGCAGCCCCGGACTAGCGGGCGCCAGGCAGTACTTC. Its protein is CASSPGLAGARQYF.

V is TRBV12-3 or TRBV12-4 and J is TRBJ2-1; 9 nucleotides agree with TRBD2. The V and J ends lost 5 bases and 13 bases, in that order; junction bases with no gene match: 6. This CDR3 region has 12 residues. Written as DNA, the CDR3 is TGTGCCAGCAGTCTCCCGGGACTAGCACAGTTCTTC. Protein product: CASSLPGLAQFF.

The chain couples TRBV19 to TRBJ1-5; D uncertain. The CDR3 extends over 20 amino acids. CDR1 and CDR2 (germline): LNHDA, SQIVND (reference sequence). With 5 bases removed from V and 1 base from J, the gap between germline ends came to 27 bases. The DNA of the CDR3 is TGTGCCAGTAGTGATTCCGGTGGGCGGTGGGAGGCTAACAGCAATCAGCCCCAGCATTTT. This translates into CASSDSGGRWEANSNQPQHF.

The V call is TRBV7-3, the J call TRBJ2-4; 7 bases are a match to TRBD2. CDR3 size: 17 residues. The germline CDR1 and CDR2 sequences are SGHTA and FQGTGA. V lost 5 bases to trimming and J lost 0 bases; unmatched junction nucleotides: 10. CDR3 sequence: CASSQPGTTLAKNIQYF. CDR3 DNA: TGTGCCAGCAGCCAACCCGGGACTACACTAGCCAAAAACATTCAGTACTTC.

The chain carries TRBV28 and TRBJ1-4; no definite D call. V lost 5 bases to trimming and J lost 6 bases, with 4 bases between them. CDR3 length equals 11 residues. From germline, CDR1 is MDHEN and CDR2 SYDVKM. The CDR3 region has the DNA TGTGCCAGCAGTGGAGATGAAAAACTGTTTTTT. Protein sequence: CASSGDEKLFF.

This chain links TRBV19 with TRBJ1-2; TRBD1 might be the D (6 bases). Per the germline V gene, CDR1 is LNHDA and CDR2 is SQIVND (reference sequence). The CDR3 totals 14 residues. V dropped 3 bases and J dropped 7 bases, with 15 bases sitting between them. This CDR3 reads CASSMSQGYVGYTF. Written as DNA, the CDR3 is TGTGCCAGTAGTATGTCGCAGGGGTATGTTGGCTACACCTTC. The variable domain in full, completed from reference TRBV19 and TRBJ1-2, reads DGGITQSPKYLFRKEGQNVTLSCEQNLNHDAMYWYRQDPGQGLRLIYYSQIVNDFQKGDIAEGYSVSREKKESFPLTVTSAQKNPTAFYLCASSMSQGYVGYTFGSGTRLTVV.

The V call is TRBV6-5, the J call TRBJ1-2, with D unclear. The germline CDR1 and CDR2 sequences are MNHEY and SVGAGI. The V end was cut by 7 bases, the J end by 2 bases, with 8 bases between. CDR3 length equals 12 residues. CDR3 DNA: TGTGCCAGCACCCCCCAGAACTATGGCTACACCTTC. Its translation is CASTPQNYGYTF.

This clone was seen ten or more times. The gene calls are TRBV19 and TRBJ2-1; the match to TRBD1 covers 9 bases. CDR3 size: 15 residues. Germline lookup yields CDR1 LNHDA and CDR2 SQIVND (reference sequence). Unmatched junction bases numbered 7, after V lost 3 bases and J lost 7 bases. The CDR3 DNA reads TGTGCCAGTAGTATTGGGGACAGGGTCGATAATGAGCAGTTCTTC. Amino acid sequence: CASSIGDRVDNEQFF.

The chain uses TRBV19 and TRBJ1-4; TRBD1 matches 8 bases. The CDR3 loop spans 15 amino acids. Germline trimming cut 3 bases from V and 7 bases from J; bases unmatched to any gene: 7. CDR1 is LNHDA, CDR2 SQIVND, per germline (reference sequence). The CDR3 sequence: CASSMAGQGGEKLFF. The CDR3 nucleotides are TGTGCCAGTAGTATGGCTGGACAGGGCGGTGAAAAACTGTTTTTT.

The V call is TRBV5-1, the J call TRBJ2-1; 9 nucleotides line up with TRBD2. Trimming cost V 4 bases and J 8 bases; bases outside gene matches: 10. This CDR3 contains 15 residues. Germline V gene lookup returns CDR1 SGHRS and CDR2 YFSETQ. As DNA, the CDR3 is TGCGCCAGCAGCCCCTGGGGACTAGCTAGGGATGAGCAGTTCTTC. Its protein product is CASSPWGLARDEQFF.

The genes are TRBV11-3 and TRBJ2-7, with D hard to call. V gave up 3 bases and J gave up 9 bases, with 15 bases separating them. Germline lookup yields CDR1 SGHNT and CDR2 YENEEA. The CDR3 has 13 amino acids. The CDR3 sequence is CASSFIPGSLQYF. The CDR3 DNA sequence: TGTGCCAGCAGCTTTATTCCGGGTTCGCTGCAGTACTTC.

This clone was recorded a few times. The chain links TRBV7-9 to TRBJ2-7; D perhaps matches TRBD1 (6 bases). V was cut by 4 bases and J by 3 bases, with 19 bases left in between. The germline V gene has CDR1 SEHNR and CDR2 FQNEAQ (reference sequence). This CDR3 has 16 residues. The DNA for the CDR3 is TGTGCCAGCAGCTCCTCAGACAGGAAAAGTTACTACGAGCAGTACTTC. Protein product: CASSSSDRKSYYEQYF.

This clone was detected only once. The chain links TRBV28 to TRBJ2-7, with 10 bases that match TRBD2. The junction had 4 bases not matched to a gene; V was cut back by 4 bases and J by 4 bases. Germline CDR1 is MDHEN and CDR2 is SYDVKM. The CDR3 runs 14 residues. For the CDR3, the DNA is TGTGCCAGCAGTTACCTAGCGGGGGCGTACGAGCAGTACTTC. This gives the protein CASSYLAGAYEQYF.

V gene TRBV28 combines with J gene TRBJ1-5; no clear D. Trimming took 1 base from V and 4 from J, leaving 11 bases between them. The germline V gene has CDR1 MDHEN and CDR2 SYDVKM. This CDR3 is 15 amino acids long. The CDR3 loop reads CASSLSGRANQPQHF. DNA of the CDR3: TGTGCCAGCAGTTTATCCGGGCGGGCGAATCAGCCCCAGCATTTT.

The chain recombines TRBV28 with TRBJ2-7; D perhaps matches TRBD1 (5 bases). CDR1 is MDHEN and CDR2 is SYDVKM in the germline V gene. This CDR3 region has 13 residues. The germline V and J ends were trimmed by 3 bases and 5 bases, with 11 bases remaining between them. CDR3 coding DNA: TGTGCCAGCAGTTTGTCGCAGGGCAACGAGCAGTACTTC. It is translated as CASSLSQGNEQYF. Looking up the rest from reference TRBV28 and TRBJ2-7 gives the full variable domain: DVKVTQSSRYLVKRTGEKVFLECVQDMDHENMFWYRQDPGLGLRLIYFSYDVKMKEKGDIPEGYSVSREKKERFSLILESASTNQTSMYLCASSLSQGNEQYFGPGTRLTVT.

The J gene is TRBJ2-1, the V gene TRBV5-1; 11 nucleotides match TRBD1. The CDR3 length is 14 residues. V shed 7 bases, J shed 11 bases, and the junction held 11 bases outside the gene matches. Looked up from germline, CDR1 is SGHRS and CDR2 is YFSETQ. The CDR3 sequence: CASSGTGGLAKQFF. Written as DNA, the CDR3 is TGCGCCAGCTCCGGGACAGGGGGTCTTGCGAAGCAGTTCTTC. Filled out from reference TRBV5-1 and TRBJ2-1, the complete variable domain reads KAGVTQTPRYLIKTRGQQVTLSCSPISGHRSVSWYQQTPGQGLQFLFEYFSETQRNKGNFPGRFSGRQFSNSRSEMNVSTLELGDSALYLCASSGTGGLAKQFFGPGTRLTVL.

The J gene is TRBJ2-7, the V gene TRBV27, with 7 bases matching TRBD1. Unmatched junction bases numbered 12, after V lost 3 bases and J lost 7 bases. This CDR3 region has 15 residues. Germline values: CDR1 MNHEY, CDR2 SMNVEV (reference sequence). For the CDR3, the DNA is TGTGCCAGCAGTTTTTTAGGGACAGAGTCCTCGGAGCAGTACTTC. Translated: CASSFLGTESSEQYF.

The chain employs TRBV5-8 and TRBJ2-5; TRBD1 is a possible D gene (6 bases). V dropped 2 bases and J dropped 2 bases, with 7 bases sitting between them. CDR3 length: 13 residues. CDR1 SGHTS and CDR2 YDEGEE come from the germline V gene. The CDR3 coding sequence is TGTGCCAGCAGCTTCAGGGGACAAGAGACCCAGTACTTC. This sequence encodes CASSFRGQETQYF.